This is a list of T cell receptor beta chains from one sample in a study of blood T cell repertoires in COVID-19. The repertoire was sequenced with immunoSEQ multiplex PCR; TCRdb's copy has only in-frame clones and lacks some. This table holds around 180,000 clones, around 89% found once. Sequences were obtained from peripheral blood. These receptors were collected from a woman in her 30s with acute or convalescent COVID-19. The CDR3 runs from the conserved cysteine through the conserved F or W. The D gene is left open where the match is weak. Rows may omit the clone size; those that give it use once, few, many or a size class.

j_call clone_size v_call d_call cdr3_nt cdr3_aa
TRBJ2-7 - TRBV29-1 - TGCAGCGTAAGAAAGGCGGGCGGAACCTACGAGCAGTACTTC CSVRKAGGTYEQYF
TRBJ2-7 once TRBV3-1/TRBV3-2 TRBD1 TGTGCCAGCAGCCACCCCGACAGGGAATACGAGCAGTACTTC CASSHPDREYEQYF
TRBJ1-2 few TRBV7-9 TRBD1 TGTGCCAGCAGTGGGACAGGGGACTATGGCTACACCTTC CASSGTGDYGYTF
TRBJ1-1 - TRBV4-1 - TGCGCCAGCAGCCATTCACGGAGCATGAACACTGAAGCTTTCTTT CASSHSRSMNTEAFF
TRBJ2-1 - TRBV19 - TGTGCCAGTAGTATTCAGGTATACAATGAGCAGTTCTTC CASSIQVYNEQFF
TRBJ2-5 few TRBV11-3 - TGTGCCAGCAGTAGGGGGGAGACCCAGTACTTC CASSRGETQYF
TRBJ2-2 - TRBV11-2 TRBD2 TGTGCCAGCAGACTAGCGGGAGGAACCGGGGAGCTGTTTTTT CASRLAGGTGELFF
TRBJ2-1 - TRBV12-1 - TGTGCCAGCAGCTTTGCAGCGGGAGTCAATGAGCAGTTCTTC CASSFAAGVNEQFF
TRBJ1-1 once TRBV11-3 TRBD1 TGTGCCAGCAGCTCACAGGGACAGGGGGAGGCTGAAGCTTTCTTT CASSSQGQGEAEAFF
TRBJ1-3 few TRBV3-1/TRBV3-2 - TGTGCCAGCAGAGGGGCATACTCTGGAAACACCATATATTTT CASRGAYSGNTIYF
TRBJ1-4 - TRBV11-2 - TGTGCCAGCAGCTCTTGGACGGCGGGTGAAAAACTGTTTTTT CASSSWTAGEKLFF
TRBJ2-1 - TRBV28 TRBD2 TGTGCCAGCAGTTCCACCCGGAGCGGGAGAATGAGTGAGCAGTTCTTC CASSSTRSGRMSEQFF
TRBJ2-3 - TRBV7-9 - TGTGCCAGCAGCCCCGGGGAGGCCCTTTCGCAGTATTTT CASSPGEALSQYF
TRBJ1-5 - TRBV5-1 TRBD1 TGCGCCAGCAGCCGGACAGGGAGGAGCAATCAGCCCCAGCATTTT CASSRTGRSNQPQHF
TRBJ1-1 once TRBV6-5 - TGTGCCACCTATACAGGAATTGAAGCTTTCTTT CATYTGIEAFF
TRBJ1-6 - TRBV5-1 - TGCGCCAGCAGCCCGGACAGACAAAATTCACCCCTCCACTTT CASSPDRQNSPLHF
TRBJ2-7 - TRBV12-3/TRBV12-4 TRBD1 TGTGCCGGGGGGACAGGGGTGGGAGAGCAGTACTTC CAGGTGVGEQYF
TRBJ2-7 - TRBV27 TRBD1 TGTGCCAGCCATCCGGACAGGGCCTCCTACGAGCAGTACTTC CASHPDRASYEQYF
TRBJ2-7 - TRBV7-9 TRBD1 TGTGCCAGCAGCTCTAGTGTGACAGGGGTGTACGAGCAGTACTTC CASSSSVTGVYEQYF
TRBJ2-3 - TRBV29-1 TRBD2 TGCAGCGTTGGTCAGGGAGGGGATACGCAGTATTTT CSVGQGGDTQYF
TRBJ2-7 - TRBV6-6 TRBD2 TGTGCCAGCAGTTACTCTAGCGGGAGTAAGTACGAGCAGTACTTC CASSYSSGSKYEQYF